This TCR beta chain appears in the sequencing data of a study of CD8 T cells in Susac syndrome. The CDR3 is made up of 15 amino acids. Between the trimmed V and J ends, which lost 10 bases and 1 base, there was a span of 14 bases. RNA totalling about 0.45 to 1 ug underwent reverse transcription with random hexamers. TCRdb processed the immunoSEQ multiplex PCR reads anew with MiXCR; each CDR3 protein has one entry. The sample carries some 450,000 distinct CDR3 sequences, around 85% recorded once. The sequenced sample was CD8+ T cells from PBMCs. J is TRBJ2-6 and V is TRBV12-3 or TRBV12-4; D is uncertain. This TCR came from a human donor with multiple sclerosis. The CDR3 coding sequence is TGTGCCACTGGGTCATCCGGGTCTGGGGCCAACGTCCTGACTTTC. This encodes CATGSSGSGANVLTF.